Below, 5 T cell receptor beta chains from the same sample are listed, as sequenced in a study of blood T cell repertoires in COVID-19. Sequencing was performed with immunoSEQ multiplex PCR; in TCRdb, only in-frame clones are kept and a portion is missing. The table shows around 94,000 clones, with about 87% occurring only once. Sequenced: peripheral blood. The receptors were sampled from a man aged 50-60 years with active or convalescent COVID-19.

The chain employs TRBV19 and TRBJ2-5; 10 bases agree with TRBD1. The ends lost 5 bases at V and 7 bases at J; junction bases unmatched: 10. The germline gives CDR1 LNHDA, CDR2 SQIVND (reference sequence). The CDR3 totals 15 residues. In DNA, the CDR3 is TGTGCCAGTAGTCCGGAGGGACAGGGGATCCGGACCCAGTACTTC. Amino acid sequence: CASSPEGQGIRTQYF. The full variable domain, completed using reference TRBV19 and TRBJ2-5, is DGGITQSPKYLFRKEGQNVTLSCEQNLNHDAMYWYRQDPGQGLRLIYYSQIVNDFQKGDIAEGYSVSREKKESFPLTVTSAQKNPTAFYLCASSPEGQGIRTQYFGPGTRLLVL.

This chain connects TRBV6-6 to TRBJ1-1; D remains unclear. The germline CDR1 and CDR2 sequences are MNHNY and SVGAGI (reference sequence). The ends were cut back, 7 bases at V and 5 bases at J, with 11 bases in the middle. The CDR3 has 12 residues. The CDR3 DNA is TGTGCCAGCACCCGGCGGCGGACTGAAGCTTTCTTT. This codes for CASTRRRTEAFF.

The rearrangement links TRBV5-1 to TRBJ1-1; TRBD1 agrees at 9 bases. This CDR3 is 16 amino acids long. V was pared by 7 bases and J by 0 bases, with 10 bases of the junction left unmatched. Germline V gives CDR1 SGHRS, CDR2 YFSETQ. The CDR3 nucleotides read TGCGCCAGCGCAGCGGAGACAGGGGGTCTGAACACTGAAGCTTTCTTT. It translates to CASAAETGGLNTEAFF.

This clone was detected only once. The chain joins TRBV7-6 to TRBJ2-3, with TRBD2 identical over 15 bases. Germline assignment: CDR1 SGHVS and CDR2 FNYEAQ. The CDR3 covers 18 residues. Trimming removed 5 bases from V and 2 bases from J; junction bases left unmatched: 8. The CDR3 reads CASSPRTSGGAITDTQYF. The CDR3 nucleotides are TGTGCCAGCAGCCCCCGGACTAGCGGGGGGGCTATCACAGATACGCAGTATTTT.

This clone has a handful of counts. The V and J genes are TRBV3-1 (or the pseudogene TRBV3-2) and TRBJ2-1, with a possible D match to TRBD1 (5 bases). The CDR3 consists of 14 residues. Germline CDR1 and CDR2: LGHDT and YNNKEL (reference sequence). V was trimmed by 1 base and J by 8 bases, leaving 12 bases between them. CDR3 nucleotides: TGTGCCAGCAGCCAAGTCGGTAGGGGCGATGAGCAGTTCTTC. Amino acid sequence: CASSQVGRGDEQFF.